This paragraph covers one T cell receptor beta chain sequence. This CDR3 has 16 amino acids. Germline loops: CDR1 SGDLS, CDR2 YYNGEE. Losses at the gene ends were 5 bases for V and 5 bases for J; bases not matched to a gene: 13. This specimen comes from a study of naive and memory T cell subsets. An equimolar mix of two oligonucleotides served as the beta constant-region primer for TRBC1 and TRBC2. Four rounds of PCR amplified the ligated cDNA using nested alpha and beta constant-region primers plus SP2. A 12-nucleotide UMI and the SP2 primer were added to the cDNA 3' end by oligonucleotide ligation. TCRdb re-called the UMI-ligation and nested PCR reads with MiXCR, one entry per CDR3 protein. The repertoire consists of about 120,000 distinct CDR3 sequences, with roughly 36% occurring once and the leading ten covering more than 0.8%.

This receptor was taken from a human donor in good health. V is TRBV9 and J is TRBJ2-1; 7 nucleotides match TRBD2. Specimen: central memory CD4+ T cells from blood. CDR3: CASSVQTSLENNEQFF. The CDR3, as DNA: TGTGCCAGCAGTGTTCAGACTAGCCTTGAAAACAATGAGCAGTTCTTC.